This entry lists 11 T cell receptor beta chains sequenced from one sample in a study of beta chain features in type 1 diabetes. Study-level points and caveats: Among all four CD4+ subsets, Type 1 diabetes patients had TCRB CDR3s that were moderately but significantly shorter.

These receptors' targets are unknown. Every isolated RNA sample was fully reverse transcribed, so sequencing captured expressed TCRB transcripts. The table came from immunoSEQ multiplex PCR; TCRdb's copy has only in-frame clones and leaves some out. Of 30,000 or so clones in the sample, approximately 65% were seen once. The specimen was Tregs from blood. The receptors were gathered from a woman in her twenties or thirties with type 1 diabetes.

The gene calls are TRBV4-3 and TRBJ2-4; D gene unclear. With 0 bases removed from V and 6 bases from J, the gap between germline ends came to 12 bases. Germline assignment: CDR1 LGHNA and CDR2 YSLEER. CDR3 length: 15 residues. DNA of the CDR3: TGCGCCAGCAGCCAAGATTTAAGAGGAACAAACATTCAGTACTTC. It translates to CASSQDLRGTNIQYF.

V is TRBV30 and J is TRBJ2-3; 13 bases map to TRBD2. Germline loops: CDR1 GTSNPN, CDR2 SVGIG (reference sequence). Trimming cost V 2 bases and J 1 base; bases outside gene matches: 6. This CDR3 is built from 17 residues. The CDR3 region has the DNA TGTGCCTGGAGTAGGGGACTAGCGGGAACCCGCACAGATACGCAGTATTTT. It yields the protein CAWSRGLAGTRTDTQYF.

This chain joins TRBV7-8 and TRBJ2-3; 7 positions match TRBD2. CDR3 size: 16 residues. CDR1 and CDR2 from the germline V gene are SGHVS and FQNEAQ. Trimming cost V 7 bases and J 0 bases; bases outside gene matches: 10. CDR3 residues: CASTPGPSGSTDTQYF. The CDR3 nucleotides are TGTGCCAGCACCCCCGGGCCTAGCGGTAGCACAGATACGCAGTATTTT.

The chain couples TRBV7-8 to TRBJ2-3, with D maybe TRBD1 (6 bases). The CDR3 is 17 amino acids. Germline lookup yields CDR1 SGHVS and CDR2 FQNEAQ. V was pared by 5 bases and J by 0 bases, with 18 bases between. Here the CDR3 reads CASSLVGGVGSTDTQYF. The DNA of the CDR3 is TGTGCCAGCAGCCTGGTAGGGGGAGTTGGGAGCACAGATACGCAGTATTTT.

The chain has TRBV19 and TRBJ1-1; TRBD1 is a possible D gene (6 bases). V lost 7 bases, J lost 3 bases, and 12 bases lay in between. CDR1 and CDR2 from the germline V gene are LNHDA and SQIVND (reference sequence). The CDR3 length is 13 residues. CDR3 nucleotide sequence: TGTGCCAGTAAGGGGGGGTTGGACACTGAAGCTTTCTTT. As protein: CASKGGLDTEAFF.

This clone showed up just a few times. The genes are TRBV29-1 and TRBJ2-1, with 10 positions matching TRBD2. The J segment lost 8 bases and the V segment lost 3 bases, leaving 4 bases of the junction unmatched. The length of the CDR3 is 13 residues. In germline, CDR1 is SQVTM, CDR2 ANQGSEA. The CDR3 DNA reads as TGCAGCGTTGATACTAGCGGGATTGATGAGCAGTTCTTC. Translating gives CSVDTSGIDEQFF.

The gene calls are TRBV28 and TRBJ2-3; D possibly corresponds to TRBD2 (6 bases). The V end lost 6 bases, the J end lost 0 bases, and 16 bases lay between the germline ends. Germline V gives CDR1 MDHEN, CDR2 SYDVKM. This CDR3 has 16 residues. The CDR3 sequence: CASSSILAASTDTQYF. The CDR3 bases are TGTGCCAGCAGCTCAATACTAGCAGCTAGCACAGATACGCAGTATTTT.

This chain connects TRBV29-1 to TRBJ1-2, with D perhaps TRBD1 (6 bases). This CDR3 spans 12 amino acids. With 1 base removed from V and 5 bases from J, the gap between germline ends came to 8 bases. Germline CDR1 is SQVTM and CDR2 is ANQGSEA. CDR3 nucleotides: TGCAGCGTTGAAGGACAGGCATATGGCTACACCTTC. Protein: CSVEGQAYGYTF.

V usage is TRBV21-1 and J usage is TRBJ1-1. TRBV21-1 is a documented pseudogene. This CDR3 contains 16 residues. In DNA form, the CDR3 reads TGTGCCAGCAGACCGGGCAAGGACGGGAGGGGCACTGAAGCTTTCTTT. It encodes CASRPGKDGRGTEAFF.

Regarding this clone: Germline and junction disagree at one end, which may indicate a read error. Other nucleotide sequences from this sample produce the same CDR3. The CDR3 DNA is TGTGCCAGCAGCGTGGACAGGGTGTATGGCTACACCTTC. This encodes CASSVDRVYGYTF. V gene TRBV5-1 combines with J gene TRBJ1-2; TRBD1 matches 8 bases. CDR1 and CDR2 (germline): SGHRS, YFSETQ. The CDR3 has 13 amino acids.

V and J are TRBV14 and TRBJ2-1; 9 bases are shared with TRBD2. V was pared by 4 bases and J by 10 bases, with 14 bases of the junction left unmatched. Germline loops: CDR1 SGHDN, CDR2 FVKESK. This CDR3 comprises 16 residues. CDR3 in DNA: TGTGCCAGCAGCCCTATACGGACTAGCGTGAAAATAGAGCAGTTCTTC. This codes for CASSPIRTSVKIEQFF. Combining the CDR3 with reference TRBV14 and TRBJ2-1 gives the whole variable domain EAGVTQFPSHSVIEKGQTVTLRCDPISGHDNLYWYRRVMGKEIKFLLHFVKESKQDESGMPNNRFLAERTGGTYSTLKVQPAELEDSGVYFCASSPIRTSVKIEQFFGPGTRLTVL.